Sequencing of this T cell receptor beta chain was carried out in a study of early T cells in non-severe SARS-CoV-2 infection. Overall study context: Sequenced material consisted of bulk RNA (from unsorted whole blood), and chains were unpaired. Study outcomes and limitations: Reliance on VDJdb matching favored anti-spike CD8 responses; private and CD4 specificities were missed.

The CDR3 length is 15 residues. The V gene's germline CDR1 is DFQATT and CDR2 SNEGSKA (reference sequence). V trimming: 7 bases; J trimming: 5 bases; junction bases outside the gene matches: 8. In the library, individual cDNA molecules carried attached unique molecular identifiers. TCRdb recomputed calls from the 5' RACE reads with MiXCR, one row per CDR3 protein. The sample holds 40,000 to 55,000 distinct CDR3 sequences; 7.7% are singletons and the top ten take approximately 6.3%. Ten or more counts support this clonotype. What it binds is unknown. The sequence derives from an adult who was a healthcare worker with PCR-confirmed SARS-CoV-2 infection or an uninfected control (not recorded which). This chain joins TRBV20-1 and TRBJ2-1, with TRBD2 matching 13 bases. Specimen: whole blood. CDR3 in amino acids: CSVDGLAGVDNEQFF. CDR3 nucleotide sequence: TGCAGTGTTGACGGACTAGCGGGGGTCGACAATGAGCAGTTCTTC.